The next 19 T cell receptor beta chains were all read from a single sample in a study of blood T cell repertoires in COVID-19. Repertoires were generated with immunoSEQ multiplex PCR, while TCRdb's copy carries only in-frame clones and drops some. This sample carries roughly 270,000 clones, 85% of them seen once, and the ten largest clones take 4.5% to 6%. Sequencing input: peripheral blood. All receptors come from a middle-aged man with active or convalescent COVID-19.

The chain has TRBV21-1 and TRBJ2-2; whether TRBD2, the table's D call, matches the DNA was not checked. TRBV21-1 is flagged as a pseudogene. The CDR3 spans 20 residues. CDR3 nucleotide sequence: TGTGCCAGCAGCCCTAAAGAGAAGAGTGTAGCGGGAGTCATGACCGGGGAGCTGTTTTTT. This encodes CASSPKEKSVAGVMTGELFF.

The rearrangement links TRBV15 to TRBJ2-7, with D possibly TRBD1 on 6 matching bases. The V end was cut by 5 bases, the J end by 7 bases, with 18 bases between. Germline V gene sequence: CDR1 LNHNV, CDR2 YYDKDF (reference sequence). The CDR3 runs 14 residues. Written as DNA, the CDR3 is TGTGCCACCAGCCGGACAGCCACCATGGGGGAGCAGTACTTC. Amino acid sequence: CATSRTATMGEQYF. The full variable domain, with the rest looked up from reference TRBV15 and TRBJ2-7, is DAMVIQNPRYQVTQFGKPVTLSCSQTLNHNVMYWYQQKSSQAPKLLFHYYDKDFNNEADTPDNFQSRRPNTSFCFLDIRSPGLGDTAMYLCATSRTATMGEQYFGPGTRLTVT.

This chain joins TRBV5-4 and TRBJ2-2; D is perhaps TRBD2 (5 bases). Trimming removed 5 bases from V and 6 bases from J, with 17 bases in between. This CDR3 comprises 15 residues. Looked up from germline, CDR1 is SGHNT and CDR2 is YYREEE (reference sequence). CDR3 in DNA: TGTGCCAGCAGTGATTGGGAGTACCGTCCCGGGGAGCTGTTTTTT. This sequence encodes CASSDWEYRPGELFF.

This chain links TRBV27 with TRBJ2-3, with a possible D match to TRBD2 (5 bases). V lost 3 bases to trimming and J lost 9 bases, with 10 bases between them. Per germline, CDR1 MNHEY and CDR2 SMNVEV (reference sequence). The CDR3 has 12 amino acids. The CDR3 loop reads CASSFIGGTQYF. For the CDR3, the DNA is TGTGCCAGCAGTTTTATAGGCGGGACGCAGTATTTT.

A few counts support this clone. The gene calls are TRBV5-1 and TRBJ1-2, with 7 bases fitting TRBD1. From germline, CDR1 is SGHRS and CDR2 YFSETQ. The CDR3 runs 16 residues. Trimming at V came to 4 bases and at J to 0 bases, leaving 9 bases not matched to a gene. The CDR3 coding sequence is TGCGCCAGCAGCCCCCAAGGCGGGACAGCTAACTATGGCTACACCTTC. It specifies CASSPQGGTANYGYTF.

This chain links TRBV10-3 with TRBJ2-7; the match to TRBD2 covers 8 bases. CDR3 length equals 14 residues. Germline CDR1 is ENHRY and CDR2 is SYGVKD. V lost 6 bases, J lost 2 bases, and 6 bases stayed unmatched. The CDR3 sequence is CAIRNSGEAYEQYF. The CDR3 DNA reads TGTGCCATCAGAAATAGCGGGGAAGCCTACGAGCAGTACTTC.

The V and J genes are TRBV2 and TRBJ2-2, with D unresolved. Trimming shortened V by 5 bases and J by 1 base, and 8 bases separated the two germline ends. The CDR3 is 14 amino acids. Germline lookup yields CDR1 SNHLY and CDR2 FYNNEI. CDR3 protein: CASSPVKNTGELFF. The CDR3 DNA reads as TGTGCCAGCAGTCCAGTAAAGAACACCGGGGAGCTGTTTTTT.

This chain links TRBV7-2 with TRBJ1-2; perhaps TRBD1 as D (6 bases). V dropped 4 bases and J dropped 8 bases, with 20 bases sitting between them. Germline values: CDR1 SGHTA, CDR2 FQGNSA. CDR3 length: 15 residues. CDR3 in amino acids: CASSSLDGGRGGYTF. Here the CDR3 DNA reads TGTGCCAGCAGCTCACTCGATGGGGGCAGAGGCGGCTACACCTTC.

V is TRBV19 and J is TRBJ2-5, with TRBD1 matching over 8 bases. This CDR3 contains 15 residues. With 3 bases clipped from V and 4 bases from J, the junction kept 7 bases outside the gene matches. Germline V gives CDR1 LNHDA, CDR2 SQIVND (reference sequence). The CDR3: CASSMGRGLGETQYF. CDR3 sequence (DNA): TGTGCCAGTAGTATGGGCAGGGGGCTCGGAGAGACCCAGTACTTC.

The chain links TRBV24-1 to TRBJ2-1; TRBD2 agrees at 10 bases. This CDR3 region has 18 residues. The V gene end was trimmed by 2 bases and the J gene end by 4 bases; junction bases not matched to a gene: 10. Germline CDR1 KGHDR, CDR2 SFDVKD. The CDR3 sequence: CATSDSSVTSGVYNEQFF. The CDR3 DNA follows: TGTGCCACCAGTGATTCCTCCGTCACTAGCGGGGTTTACAATGAGCAGTTCTTC.

This clone showed up just a few times. This sequence joins TRBV6-5 and TRBJ1-1; 11 bases agree with TRBD1. V lost 2 bases to trimming and J lost 4 bases; unmatched junction nucleotides: 6. This CDR3 region has 16 residues. In germline, CDR1 is MNHEY, CDR2 SVGAGI. CDR3 sequence reads: CASSYSRTGGLTEAFF. The CDR3 bases are TGTGCCAGCAGTTACAGTAGGACAGGGGGCCTCACTGAAGCTTTCTTT.

V is TRBV9 and J is TRBJ1-3; tentatively, D is TRBD1 (6 bases). Per the germline V gene, CDR1 is SGDLS and CDR2 is YYNGEE. V was pared by 2 bases and J by 2 bases, with 11 bases between. The CDR3 spans 15 residues. The CDR3 nucleotides read TGTGCCAGCAGCGTTCAGGGGTCGACTGGAAACACCATATATTTT. It yields the protein CASSVQGSTGNTIYF.

V is TRBV6-2 or TRBV6-3 and J is TRBJ2-2, with 13 bases fitting TRBD2. CDR1 is MNHEY and CDR2 is SVGEGT in the germline V gene. V shed 5 bases and J 5 bases; nucleotides not matched to a gene: 5. This CDR3 is built from 16 residues. CDR3 in amino acids: CASSRTSGSGTGELFF. As DNA, the CDR3 is TGTGCCAGCAGTAGGACTAGCGGGAGTGGGACCGGGGAGCTGTTTTTT.

The gene calls are TRBV7-9 and TRBJ1-2; 7 bases agree with TRBD1. Germline CDR1 is SEHNR and CDR2 is FQNEAQ (reference sequence). This CDR3 has 13 residues. V gave up 3 bases and J gave up 8 bases; unmatched junction bases: 6. CDR3 sequence reads: CASSFDRAGGYTF. The CDR3 DNA is TGTGCCAGCAGCTTTGACAGGGCTGGAGGCTACACCTTC.

The chain has TRBV7-2 and TRBJ2-7; 7 nucleotides line up with TRBD2. J was trimmed by 0 bases and V by 1 base; bases with no gene match: 3. The germline CDR1 and CDR2 sequences are SGHTA and FQGNSA. This CDR3 spans 15 amino acids. CDR3 in amino acids: CASSLEGGGSYEQYF. Here the CDR3 DNA reads TGTGCCAGCAGCTTAGAGGGCGGGGGCTCCTACGAGCAGTACTTC.

This chain uses TRBV7-9 with TRBJ2-1; D is unclear. Germline V CDR1 and CDR2: SEHNR, FQNEAQ (reference sequence). The ends were cut back, 4 bases at V and 8 bases at J, with 18 bases in the middle. CDR3 size: 15 residues. This CDR3 reads CASSSLLNDQDEQFF. For the CDR3, the DNA is TGTGCCAGCAGCTCCCTTTTGAACGATCAGGATGAGCAGTTCTTC.

This chain joins TRBV7-6 and TRBJ2-2; D ambiguous. The CDR3 runs to 15 residues. V was cut by 2 bases and J by 1 base, with 8 bases left in between. Germline-derived CDR1 and CDR2 are SGHVS and FNYEAQ. This CDR3 is CASSLYDKNTGELFF. The CDR3 bases are TGTGCCAGCAGCTTATACGACAAGAACACCGGGGAGCTGTTTTTT.

The chain carries TRBV6-6 and TRBJ2-7; TRBD1 agrees at 8 bases. The CDR3 spans 15 residues. The trim removed 3 bases at V and 7 bases at J, leaving 11 bases unmatched. Germline values: CDR1 MNHNY, CDR2 SVGAGI (reference sequence). The CDR3: CASSYLGQGPGEQYF. The CDR3 nucleotides read TGTGCCAGCAGTTATTTAGGACAGGGACCCGGAGAGCAGTACTTC.

The chain employs TRBV20-1 and TRBJ1-2; D is ambiguous. Between the trimmed V and J ends, which lost 3 bases and 4 bases, there was a span of 18 bases. Looked up from germline, CDR1 is DFQATT and CDR2 is SNEGSKA (reference sequence). The length of the CDR3 is 15 residues. The CDR3 here is CSASLAKGGVYGYTF. In DNA, the CDR3 is TGCAGTGCTAGTCTTGCTAAGGGAGGAGTCTATGGCTACACCTTC.